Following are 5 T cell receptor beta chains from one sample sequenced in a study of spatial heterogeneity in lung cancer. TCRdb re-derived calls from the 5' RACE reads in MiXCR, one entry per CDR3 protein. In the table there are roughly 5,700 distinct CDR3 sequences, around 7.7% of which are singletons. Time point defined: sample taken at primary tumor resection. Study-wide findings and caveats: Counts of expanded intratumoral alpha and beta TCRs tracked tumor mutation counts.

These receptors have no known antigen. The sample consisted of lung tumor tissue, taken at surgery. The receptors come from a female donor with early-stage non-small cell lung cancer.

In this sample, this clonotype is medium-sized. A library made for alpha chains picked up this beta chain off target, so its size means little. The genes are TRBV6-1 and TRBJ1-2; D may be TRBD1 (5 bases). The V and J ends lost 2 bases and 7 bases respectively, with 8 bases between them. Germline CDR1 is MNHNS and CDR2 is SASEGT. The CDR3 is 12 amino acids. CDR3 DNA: TGTGCCAGCAGTGAACAGGGCACTGGCTACACCTTC. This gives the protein CASSEQGTGYTF.

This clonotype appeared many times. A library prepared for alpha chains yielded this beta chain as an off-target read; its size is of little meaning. CDR3 protein: CASSQVVLAGGSHTQYF. As DNA, the CDR3 is TGCGCCAGCAGCCAAGTCGTACTAGCGGGGGGTAGCCATACGCAGTATTTT. V gene TRBV4-3 combines with J gene TRBJ2-3, with 12 bases aligning to TRBD2. Germline CDR1 and CDR2: LGHNA and YSLEER. The CDR3 has 17 amino acids. Trimming cost V 1 base and J 7 bases; bases outside gene matches: 9.

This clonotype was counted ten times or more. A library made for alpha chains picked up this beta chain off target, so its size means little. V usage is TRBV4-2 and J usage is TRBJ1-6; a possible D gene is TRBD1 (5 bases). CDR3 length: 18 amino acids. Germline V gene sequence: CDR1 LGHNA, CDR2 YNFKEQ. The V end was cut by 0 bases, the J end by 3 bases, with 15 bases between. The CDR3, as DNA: TGTGCCAGCAGCCAAGATCTAAGAAGGCAGGGCTATAATTCACCCCTCCACTTT. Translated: CASSQDLRRQGYNSPLHF.

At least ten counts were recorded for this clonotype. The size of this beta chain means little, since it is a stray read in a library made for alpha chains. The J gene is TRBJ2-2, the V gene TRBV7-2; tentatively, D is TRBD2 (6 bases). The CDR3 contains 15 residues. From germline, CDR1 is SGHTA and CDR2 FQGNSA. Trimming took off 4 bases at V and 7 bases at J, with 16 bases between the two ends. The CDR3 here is CASSSVGAGGGELFF. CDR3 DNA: TGTGCCAGCAGCTCCGTAGGAGCCGGGGGCGGGGAGCTGTTTTTT. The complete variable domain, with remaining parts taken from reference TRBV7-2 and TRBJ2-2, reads GAGVSQSPSNKVTEKGKDVELRCDPISGHTALYWYRQSLGQGLEFLIYFQGNSAPDKSGLPSDRFSAERTGGSVSTLTIQRTQQEDSAVYLCASSSVGAGGGELFFGEGSRLTVL.

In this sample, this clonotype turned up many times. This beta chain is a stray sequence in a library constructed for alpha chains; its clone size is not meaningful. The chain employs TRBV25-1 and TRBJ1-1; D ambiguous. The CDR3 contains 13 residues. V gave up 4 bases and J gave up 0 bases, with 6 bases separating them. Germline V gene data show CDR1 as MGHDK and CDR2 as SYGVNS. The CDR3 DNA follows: TGTGCCAGCAGTGCTGAGATGAACACTGAAGCTTTCTTT. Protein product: CASSAEMNTEAFF.